These T cell receptor beta chains were read from a single sample in a study of identical twins. TCRdb re-called the 5' RACE reads with MiXCR, one entry per CDR3 protein. The repertoire consists of some 760,000 distinct CDR3 sequences, with about 20% occurring once and the leading ten covering roughly 13%. This sample also appeared in a second study, on T cells expressing NK-cell markers.

The source material was PBMCs. Every receptor here comes from a woman aged 18 to 35 in good health. The CDR3 runs from the conserved cysteine through the conserved F or W. Fields, in order: V gene, CDR3 length, J gene, CDR3 protein.

TRBV20-1,13,TRBJ2-7,CSAGGLHLDEQYF
TRBV20-1,16,TRBJ2-1,CSARDPGDKTYNEQFF
TRBV4-2,19,TRBJ1-6,CASLKPGQAVPEGNSPLHF
TRBV6-2/TRBV6-3,12,TRBJ1-2,CASSSRNYGYTF
TRBV29-1,13,TRBJ2-5,CSVEDREVGTQYF
TRBV5-1,15,TRBJ2-7,CASTLGTVRNYEQYF
TRBV20-1,14,TRBJ2-7,CSARPGGAPDEQYF
TRBV20-1,14,TRBJ2-3,CSARERGSTDTQYF
TRBV12-3/TRBV12-4,15,TRBJ2-7,CASTVTSPLGYEQYF
TRBV5-6,14,TRBJ2-5,CASSFRRTQETQYF
TRBV6-1,15,TRBJ2-7,CARSGNRDCAYEQYF
TRBV19,13,TRBJ1-2,CASMFPGTLDYTF
TRBV6-6,13,TRBJ2-7,CASSHGSTYEQYF
TRBV3-1,18,TRBJ2-5,CASSQDPPGAGGQETQYF
TRBV20-1,16,TRBJ2-5,CSARVRTGSGEETQYF
TRBV7-9,16,TRBJ2-1,CASSFIVAGAYNEQFF
TRBV20-1,17,TRBJ2-3,CSARSDGTSGRTDTQYF
TRBV12-3/TRBV12-4,15,TRBJ2-3,CASERAGGPVDTQYF
TRBV7-2,16,TRBJ2-2,CASSLVAGMGAGELFF
TRBV29-1,11,TRBJ2-1,CSVVQGREQFF
TRBV12-3/TRBV12-4,14,TRBJ2-1,CASNRDRVGDEQFF
TRBV5-4,14,TRBJ2-7,CASRSGAGAYEQYF
TRBV7-9,17,TRBJ2-7,CASSLVGQGALSYEQYF
TRBV20-1,14,TRBJ2-1,CSADYSGRGNEQFF
TRBV5-5,14,TRBJ1-6,CASSLIPPSSPLHF
TRBV2,15,TRBJ2-5,CASIPPPHGSGTQYF
TRBV12-3/TRBV12-4,16,TRBJ2-7,CASSHYSGTGTHEQYF
TRBV12-3/TRBV12-4,15,TRBJ2-2,CASRFGTVNTGELFF
TRBV11-3,14,TRBJ1-6,CASRGGPLNSPLHF
TRBV29-1,14,TRBJ2-1,CSVGLAGAYNEQFF
TRBV7-9,12,TRBJ2-1,CASSFSSESQFF
TRBV6-1,17,TRBJ2-1,CASSPGVGISSYNEQFF
TRBV5-5,15,TRBJ1-1,CASSPRQGRDTEAFF
TRBV18,14,TRBJ1-5,CASSPQQGSQPQHF
TRBV20-1,15,TRBJ2-2,CSAPILAGGPGELFF
TRBV20-1,13,TRBJ1-4,CSARGELNEKLFF
TRBV12-3/TRBV12-4,16,TRBJ2-7,CASSPRSRADAYEQYF